The entry that follows covers one T cell receptor (beta chain) sequence. The authors' processing: It was from reference gene primer amplification that nucleated cell counts were estimated. Assay used: immunoSEQ multiplex PCR; TCRdb lists only in-frame clones, some missing. The V and J calls and clone size come from that table; D and trimming were worked out from the DNA. The sample has about 180,000 clones, roughly 89% seen once. These data originate in a study of blood T cell repertoires in COVID-19. Study-wide context: The United States, Italy and Spain provided the acute and convalescent COVID-19 samples. PBMCs, B-cell-depleted T cells, or T cells were the source of the cDNA or gDNA that made up the material.

This CDR3 is 15 amino acids long. Germline V gives CDR1 MNHEY, CDR2 SMNVEV (reference sequence). V lost 0 bases and J lost 3, with 12 bases in between. Sequencing was carried out using peripheral blood. The chain combines TRBV27 with TRBJ2-7; D perhaps matches TRBD1 (6 bases). The source of this sequence is a woman in her forties or fifties with acute or convalescent COVID-19. DNA of the CDR3: TGTGCCAGCAGTTTATCGCTTGGACAGTTCTACGAGCAGTACTTC. Encoded protein: CASSLSLGQFYEQYF.